One TCR beta chain is described in this entry. Amplification used 60 Vbeta primers and 13 Jbeta primers. Assay: immunoSEQ multiplex PCR; the TCRdb copy retains only in-frame clones and omits some. The sample comprises around 170,000 clones, around 73% of which are singletons, and over 2% rests with the top ten. The record originates from a study of cytomegalovirus exposure and HLA in healthy donors. The V and J ends lost 1 base and 1 base, in that order; junction bases with no gene match: 10. This CDR3 contains 18 residues. CDR1 SGHTA and CDR2 FQGTGA come from the germline V gene. The chain combines TRBV7-3 with TRBJ1-2; 9 bases map to TRBD1. This sequence was found in a man in his sixties in good health and CMV-seronegative. The sample consisted of PBMCs. In DNA, the CDR3 is TGTGCCAGCAGCTTAAGACTGGGACAGGGAGGACTTAACTATGGCTACACCTTC. The encoded protein is CASSLRLGQGGLNYGYTF.